Following are 21 T cell receptor beta chains from one sample sequenced in a study of blood T cells in healthy people across ages. With a J-beta primer mix and a sample-barcoded 5' primer, a second PCR ran roughly 6 to 12 cycles. TCRdb reprocessed the 5' RACE reads via MiXCR and lists one record per CDR3 protein. Of more than 1,000,000 distinct CDR3 sequences detected, 25% appear once; the ten largest clones hold less than 0.85%. The same specimen was also included in a second study, on T cells of mothers and their children.

Sequencing was performed on blood. Every receptor here comes from a girl aged 2 to 9 in good health.

The chain carries TRBV6-5 and TRBJ2-1; 13 bases map to TRBD2. The CDR3 consists of 17 residues. From germline, CDR1 is MNHEY and CDR2 SVGAGI. V dropped 2 bases and J dropped 7; count of bases not matched to a gene: 8. CDR3 DNA: TGTGCCAGCAGTTACCCAACTAGCGGGGGGGCCGGTAATGAGCAGTTCTTC. Encoded protein: CASSYPTSGGAGNEQFF.

This clonotype was counted a few times. The chain is built from TRBV3-1 and TRBJ2-5; TRBD2 might be the D (6 bases). V dropped 1 base and J dropped 7 bases, with 16 bases sitting between them. The length of the CDR3 is 15 residues. Germline V gene lookup returns CDR1 LGHDT and CDR2 YNNKEL (reference sequence). The CDR3 DNA reads as TGTGCCAGCAGCCAAGGGGGAGGCACCCCGGGGACCCAGTACTTC. This encodes CASSQGGGTPGTQYF.

This chain uses TRBV7-2 with TRBJ2-5, with D unresolved. V lost 5 bases, J lost 7 bases, and 8 bases lay in between. Looked up from germline, CDR1 is SGHTA and CDR2 is FQGNSA. The CDR3 has 11 residues. The CDR3 sequence is CASSNQRTQYF. DNA of the CDR3: TGTGCCAGCAGCAACCAGAGGACCCAGTACTTC. The full variable domain, rest sourced from reference TRBV7-2 and TRBJ2-5, is GAGVSQSPSNKVTEKGKDVELRCDPISGHTALYWYRQSLGQGLEFLIYFQGNSAPDKSGLPSDRFSAERTGGSVSTLTIQRTQQEDSAVYLCASSNQRTQYFGPGTRLLVL.

The table lists this clonotype with a few counts. This chain links TRBV12-5 with TRBJ2-1; weak D call: TRBD1 (5 bases). Judging by the DNA end, TRBJ2-7 fits better; the J call may be wrong. CDR3 length: 15 residues. In germline, CDR1 is LGHNT, CDR2 FRNRAP. The CDR3 protein is CASGNRNFTGYEQYF. CDR3 nucleotide sequence: TGTGCTAGTGGTAACCGAAACTTTACAGGATACGAGCAGTACTTC.

This clonotype was detected a few times. The V call is TRBV6-1, the J call TRBJ2-4, with 9 bases fitting TRBD1. The V segment lost 4 bases and the J segment 8 bases; nucleotides outside the gene matches: 9. The CDR3 loop spans 15 amino acids. Per germline, CDR1 MNHNS and CDR2 SASEGT. The CDR3 nucleotides are TGTGCCAGCAGTGTTAATACAGGGGGCATAGACATTCAGTACTTC. Protein product: CASSVNTGGIDIQYF.

This rearrangement joins TRBV20-1 to TRBJ2-7; 7 nucleotides agree with TRBD1. J lost 4 bases, V lost 3 bases, and 6 bases had no gene match. Germline CDR1 DFQATT, CDR2 SNEGSKA (reference sequence). The CDR3 consists of 13 residues. The CDR3 bases are TGCAGTGCTAGGGGCCAGGGGGAGTACGAGCAGTACTTC. Its protein product is CSARGQGEYEQYF.

This clonotype was observed a handful of times. V and J are TRBV12-3 or TRBV12-4 and TRBJ1-3; D is unclear. This CDR3 contains 12 residues. V was trimmed by 3 bases and J by 4 bases, leaving 4 bases between them. The CDR3 region has the DNA TGTGCCAGCAGTTTCTTAGGAAACACCATATATTTT. As protein: CASSFLGNTIYF.

V is TRBV4-1 and J is TRBJ2-7; TRBD2 might be the D (5 bases). Trimming cost V 1 base and J 7 bases, with 11 bases left between them. Germline V CDR1 and CDR2: MGHRA, YSYEKL. The CDR3 has 13 amino acids. The CDR3 bases are TGCGCCAGCAGCCAAGGCCCAGCGGAGGAGCAGTACTTC. It is translated as CASSQGPAEEQYF.

This clonotype appeared a few times. The V call is TRBV11-2, the J call TRBJ2-7; unclear D gene. V was cut by 4 bases and J by 3 bases, with 16 bases left in between. There are 15 residues in the CDR3. CDR1 is SGHAT, CDR2 FQNNGV, per germline. The CDR3 nucleotides read TGTGCCAGCAGCTCTATCGACGGTGGGCTCTACGAGCAGTACTTC. It specifies CASSSIDGGLYEQYF.

The table lists this clonotype with a few counts. This chain joins TRBV9 and TRBJ2-7; no definite D call. The CDR3 consists of 14 residues. Germline V gene data show CDR1 as SGDLS and CDR2 as YYNGEE. Trimming took 0 bases from V and 4 from J, leaving 11 bases between them. CDR3: CASSVGGIEYEQYF. CDR3 in DNA: TGTGCCAGCAGCGTAGGTGGCATAGAATACGAGCAGTACTTC.

This sequence joins TRBV9 and TRBJ2-1; D not certain. The V gene lost 1 base and the J gene lost 10 bases, with 9 bases spanning the gap. The CDR3 covers 12 residues. Germline CDR1 SGDLS, CDR2 YYNGEE. CDR3: CASSVNHGEQFF. CDR3 DNA sequence: TGTGCCAGCAGCGTAAACCATGGGGAGCAGTTCTTC.

The chain uses TRBV20-1 and TRBJ2-1; D is perhaps TRBD2 (5 bases). Germline CDR1 and CDR2: DFQATT and SNEGSKA (reference sequence). The CDR3 runs 17 residues. Trimming left V 3 bases short and J 9 bases short, with 27 bases between. CDR3 DNA sequence: TGCAGTGCTAGTTTCCCCCGGGGAGTCGCCTCCGATCCTGAGCAGTTCTTC. This sequence encodes CSASFPRGVASDPEQFF.

The CDR3 here is CASSETGSYGYTF. Here the CDR3 DNA reads TGCGCCAGCAGCGAAACAGGCAGCTATGGCTACACCTTC. This chain connects TRBV5-1 to TRBJ1-2; weak D call: TRBD1 (5 bases). The length of the CDR3 is 13 residues. Trimming cost V 4 bases and J 4 bases, with 11 bases left between them. In germline, CDR1 is SGHRS, CDR2 YFSETQ.

This rearrangement joins TRBV10-3 to TRBJ2-1; 7 nucleotides match TRBD1. The CDR3 has 16 residues. Germline-derived CDR1 and CDR2 are ENHRY and SYGVKD. V lost 2 bases, J lost 4 bases, and 8 bases stayed unmatched. The CDR3 spells CAISETGTDSYNEQFF. The CDR3 DNA is TGTGCCATCAGTGAGACCGGGACAGACAGTTACAATGAGCAGTTCTTC.

The rearrangement links TRBV19 to TRBJ1-6; D gene unclear. Trimming stripped 3 bases from V and 10 bases from J, with 13 bases between. This CDR3 comprises 14 residues. Germline CDR1 is LNHDA and CDR2 is SQIVND (reference sequence). The CDR3: CASSIPSPQSPLHF. CDR3 coding DNA: TGTGCCAGTAGTATCCCCAGCCCCCAATCACCCCTCCACTTT.

J is TRBJ2-7 and V is TRBV20-1; the D is unclear. Germline V gives CDR1 DFQATT, CDR2 SNEGSKA (reference sequence). With 4 bases removed from V and 6 bases from J, the gap between germline ends came to 13 bases. There are 12 residues in the CDR3. CDR3 protein: CSAMGETSEQYF. Written as DNA, the CDR3 is TGCAGTGCTATGGGTGAGACCTCCGAGCAGTACTTC.

The chain uses TRBV12-3 or TRBV12-4 and TRBJ2-5; D not certain. This CDR3 contains 13 residues. V was trimmed by 6 bases and J by 0 bases, leaving 8 bases between them. In DNA form, the CDR3 reads TGTGCCAGCAGGACCGGGCACCAAGAGACCCAGTACTTC. It encodes CASRTGHQETQYF.

CDR3 nucleotide sequence: TGCGCCAGCAGCCAGGACATTGGTCAGCCCCAGCATTTT. This encodes CASSQDIGQPQHF. This chain connects TRBV4-3 to TRBJ1-5; a weak D match, TRBD1 (5 bases). The CDR3 length is 13 residues. Trimming stripped 3 bases from V and 6 bases from J, with 9 bases between. Germline V lookup: CDR1 LGHNA, CDR2 YSLEER.

This clonotype was observed a handful of times. The chain has TRBV4-1 and TRBJ1-4, with TRBD1 identical over 8 bases. Trimming cost V 3 bases and J 8 bases; bases outside gene matches: 5. The germline V gene has CDR1 MGHRA and CDR2 YSYEKL. The CDR3 has 14 residues. CDR3 sequence reads: CASSHGAGGEKLFF. CDR3 nucleotide sequence: TGCGCCAGCAGCCACGGAGCAGGGGGCGAAAAACTGTTTTTT.

This clonotype appeared a few times. This chain joins TRBV7-8 and TRBJ2-1; D is perhaps TRBD2 (7 bases). This CDR3 contains 16 residues. Looked up from germline, CDR1 is SGHVS and CDR2 is FQNEAQ. The germline V and J ends were trimmed by 5 bases and 7 bases, with 21 bases remaining between them. The CDR3 DNA follows: TGTGCCAGCAGCCCTCCCTACAGGGAGGGAACAAATGAGCAGTTCTTC. Residues: CASSPPYREGTNEQFF.

The chain joins TRBV29-1 to TRBJ1-2; no reliable D call. The CDR3 extends over 12 amino acids. The germline V gene has CDR1 SQVTM and CDR2 ANQGSEA. The V end lost 5 bases, the J end lost 0 bases, and 7 bases lay between the germline ends. The CDR3 region has the DNA TGCAGCGTTTTCATGCCTAACTATGGCTACACCTTC. It specifies CSVFMPNYGYTF.